Included here is one TCR beta chain sequence, with context. Antigen unknown. The sample belongs to a study of T cell repertoires in cytomegalovirus infection. Study-wide context: In public TCR beta signatures, there were indications of both CMV infection and matching HLA type. Whole-study findings and limits: Summed frequency of shared TCR beta families picked out CMV carriers who also had the relevant HLA.

J lost 7 bases, V lost 3 bases, and 7 bases had no gene match. Germline values: CDR1 MDHEN, CDR2 SYDVKM. This CDR3 has 14 residues. TCRdb re-derived calls from the reads in MiXCR, one entry per CDR3 protein. Here the sample spans 900,000 to 950,000 distinct CDR3 sequences, approximately 32% being singletons. This clonotype was sampled from a human donor in good health (CMV status not recorded). Some clones in this sample may be carry-over from other donors' samples. The specimen comprised cultured CD8+ T cells from PBMCs, sampled from culture after CMV antigen stimulation. The rearrangement joins TRBV28 to TRBJ1-2; TRBD1 agrees at 8 bases. This CDR3 is CASSFPDRGSGYTF. The CDR3 DNA is TGTGCCAGCAGTTTCCCCGACAGGGGCAGTGGCTACACCTTC.